The entry below gives a single TCR beta chain sequence along with its context. These data originate in a study of CD8 T cells in Susac syndrome. CDR1 is SNHLY and CDR2 is FYNNEI in the germline V gene. Trimming removed 6 bases from V and 3 bases from J, with 5 bases in between. The CDR3 extends over 11 amino acids. RNA was extracted with the RNeasy kit, and a quantity of roughly 0.45 to 1 ug was reverse transcribed using random hexamers. Across 54 Vbeta and 13 Jbeta, immunoSEQ multiplex PCR amplified TCR beta CDR3. TCRdb re-derived calls from the immunoSEQ multiplex PCR reads in MiXCR, one entry per CDR3 protein. The table has around 170,000 distinct CDR3 sequences, 95% to 96% seen once.

The sample was CD4+ T cells from PBMCs. The J gene is TRBJ2-5, the V gene TRBV2; D may be TRBD2 (5 bases). The receptor was isolated from a human donor with Susac syndrome. CDR3 coding DNA: TGTGCCAGCAGGAGGGAAGAGACCCAGTACTTC. Protein: CASRREETQYF.